Ten or more counts support the clone carrying this TCR beta chain. Its target is unknown. MiXCR was run by TCRdb on the multiplex PCR reads, yielding one entry per CDR3 protein. The repertoire holds 90,000 to 120,000 distinct CDR3 sequences, with less than 25% as singletons. The data derive from a study of breast tumors, draining lymph nodes, adjacent tissues. Study-wide findings and caveats: Findings are consistent with lymph node origin and intratumoral expansion of most tumor T cells. Tumor and nontumor repertoires were significantly more similar in luminal-like than in basal-like breast cancer.

Looked up from germline, CDR1 is SGHNT and CDR2 is YYREEE (reference sequence). This CDR3 is built from 13 residues. The ends were cut back, 1 base at V and 10 bases at J, with 11 bases in the middle. The lymph nodes were axillary draining lymph nodes from breast cancer patients. The sequencing input was axillary lymph node tissue. The rearrangement joins TRBV5-4 to TRBJ1-4, with D hard to call. The receptor was derived from a female donor with breast cancer. Some clones in this sample may be carry-over from other donors' samples. The CDR3, as DNA: TGTGCCAGCAGCTTGTGGGGTTCAGGAAAACTGTTTTTT. It is translated as CASSLWGSGKLFF.